This T cell receptor beta chain is from a study of Ad26.COV2.S vaccination and SARS-CoV-2 variants. Study details: Of the COV1001 trial arms, the Ad26.COV2.S arm included the donor. Ad26.COV2.S shots went into the muscle once or twice, 56 days apart. Overall study results and limits: Estimates derived from TCR breadth and depth analyses may have underestimated total T cell responses. Compared with placebo recipients, vaccine recipients had higher spike-specific TCR breadth.

This sample's treatment: some 19 received Ad26.COV2.S at low or high dose, single or two shots; about 5 received placebo; per-sample allocation not given. Collection of samples fell on day 63 after the first vaccine or placebo injection. The table came from immunoSEQ multiplex PCR; TCRdb's copy has only in-frame clones and leaves some out. The sample comprises some 340,000 clones, 85% to 90% of which are singletons, and approximately 1.9% rests with the top ten. This CDR3 has 13 residues. Germline V lookup: CDR1 MNHEY, CDR2 SMNVEV (reference sequence). Losses at the gene ends were 6 bases for V and 3 bases for J; bases not matched to a gene: 1. A remark on this clone: Its antigen is as yet unknown.

The chain joins TRBV27 to TRBJ1-3, with 8 bases fitting TRBD1. The sample was peripheral blood, taken in a trial of Ad26.COV2.S vaccine versus placebo. The receptor comes from a person between 18 and 59 years old who received the Ad26.COV2.S COVID-19 vaccine or a placebo. This CDR3 reads CASRGTGGNTIYF. CDR3 coding DNA: TGTGCCAGCAGGGGGACAGGTGGAAACACCATATATTTT.